One sample yielded the 8 T cell receptor beta chains listed below, sequenced in a study of blood T cell repertoires in COVID-19. TCRdb's copy holds only in-frame clones and misses some; the assay was immunoSEQ multiplex PCR. The table includes some 45,000 clones, approximately 80% detected once. The sample taken for sequencing was peripheral blood. The receptors come from a man aged 65 to 79 with acute or convalescent COVID-19.

The chain links TRBV6-2 or TRBV6-3 to TRBJ1-1; unclear D gene. This CDR3 is 14 amino acids long. The ends were cut back, 6 bases at V and 0 bases at J, with 11 bases in the middle. Per germline, CDR1 MNHEY and CDR2 SVGEGT. CDR3 amino acids: CASSLASVNTEAFF. CDR3 in DNA: TGTGCCAGCAGCCTCGCCTCGGTGAACACTGAAGCTTTCTTT.

V is TRBV5-1 and J is TRBJ2-2; no clear D. CDR3 length: 14 residues. V was clipped by 0 bases and J by 12 bases, with 15 bases between them. Germline V CDR1 and CDR2: SGHRS, YFSETQ. CDR3 DNA: TGCGCCAGCAGCTTGGATATCGCGGTGAAGAAGCTGTTTTTT. It encodes CASSLDIAVKKLFF.

About this clone: The same CDR3 is also encoded by other DNA sequences in this sample. V gene TRBV6-2 or TRBV6-3 combines with J gene TRBJ1-1; 7 positions match TRBD1. Unmatched junction bases numbered 1, after V lost 5 bases and J lost 1 base. In germline, CDR1 is MNHEY, CDR2 SVGEGT. The CDR3 totals 13 residues. Written as DNA, the CDR3 is TGTGCCAGCAGTCGGACAGGGAACACTGAAGCTTTCTTT. It is translated as CASSRTGNTEAFF.

CDR3 DNA: TGTGCCAGCAGCCTACAGATGAACACTGAAGCTTTCTTT. Translation gives CASSLQMNTEAFF. The gene calls are TRBV5-4 and TRBJ1-1; D is uncertain. The CDR3 length is 13 residues. In germline, CDR1 is SGHNT, CDR2 YYREEE (reference sequence). Trimming removed 4 bases from V and 0 bases from J, with 7 bases in between.

The chain recombines TRBV6-2 or TRBV6-3 with TRBJ1-5; D gene uncertain. The CDR3 consists of 12 residues. Trimming took off 2 bases at V and 4 bases at J, with 3 bases between the two ends. CDR1 and CDR2 (germline): MNHEY, SVGEGT. CDR3 residues: CASSYQNQPQHF. DNA for the CDR3: TGTGCCAGCAGTTACCAAAATCAGCCCCAGCATTTT.

V usage is TRBV5-4 and J usage is TRBJ1-2, with D hard to call. This CDR3 region has 13 residues. Germline V gene sequence: CDR1 SGHNT, CDR2 YYREEE (reference sequence). Trimming pared 2 bases from V and 4 bases from J, leaving 9 bases between. CDR3 nucleotide sequence: TGTGCCAGCAGCTTCGCCGGGTCCTATGGCTACACCTTC. This gives the protein CASSFAGSYGYTF.

DNA for the CDR3: TGTGCCAGCAGTTTATCCGCAGGGTCTAATCAGCCCCAGCATTTT. Its protein is CASSLSAGSNQPQHF. The chain employs TRBV27 and TRBJ1-5, with TRBD1 as a possible D gene (5 bases). Per the germline V gene, CDR1 is MNHEY and CDR2 is SMNVEV (reference sequence). Trimming took off 0 bases at V and 4 bases at J, with 10 bases between the two ends. The CDR3 is 15 residues long.

Only a few counts were recorded for this clone. The chain combines TRBV4-1 with TRBJ1-3; TRBD1 agrees at 8 bases. V dropped 1 base and J dropped 2; count of bases not matched to a gene: 4. CDR3 size: 16 residues. Looked up from germline, CDR1 is MGHRA and CDR2 is YSYEKL. CDR3 in DNA: TGCGCCAGCAGCCAAGGGCGGGACAGGACTGGAAACACCATATATTTT. Translation: CASSQGRDRTGNTIYF.